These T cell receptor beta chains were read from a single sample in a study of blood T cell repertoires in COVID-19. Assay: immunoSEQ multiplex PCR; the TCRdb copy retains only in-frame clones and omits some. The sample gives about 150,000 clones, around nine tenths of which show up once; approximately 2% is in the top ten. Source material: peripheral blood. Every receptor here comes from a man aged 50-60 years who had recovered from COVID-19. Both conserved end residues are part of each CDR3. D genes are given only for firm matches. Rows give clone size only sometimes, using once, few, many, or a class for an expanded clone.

DNA: TGTGCCAGCAGCTACCGACTGCTCCAAGAGACCCAGTACTTC; CDR3: CASSYRLLQETQYF; V: TRBV7-8; D: -; J: TRBJ2-5; size: -
DNA: TGTGCCAGCAGCTCGCGGAGCGGGGGGGCCGCAGATACGCAGTATTTT; CDR3: CASSSRSGGAADTQYF; V: TRBV7-9; D: TRBD2; J: TRBJ2-3; size: -
DNA: TGCAGCGCCCGGACAGGGGGCAGCGTATACGAGCAGTACTTC; CDR3: CSARTGGSVYEQYF; V: TRBV29-1; D: TRBD1; J: TRBJ2-7; size: once
DNA: TGTGCCAGCAGTTACATCGCCTCCCCTACTAGCAAGGAGCAGTTCTTC; CDR3: CASSYIASPTSKEQFF; V: TRBV6-5; D: -; J: TRBJ2-1; size: -
DNA: TGTGCCAGCAGCGTTGGGCTAGCGGGACGAGGGCGGCCGAGTCTCGACGAGCAGTACTTC; CDR3: CASSVGLAGRGRPSLDEQYF; V: TRBV9; D: TRBD2; J: TRBJ2-7; size: -
DNA: TGTGCCAGCAGTCTCGGGGTAGGGGGCAGGGAGACCCAGTACTTC; CDR3: CASSLGVGGRETQYF; V: TRBV27; D: TRBD1; J: TRBJ2-5; size: -
DNA: TGTGCCAGTAAAGGGGGGGTCGAGACCCAGTACTTC; CDR3: CASKGGVETQYF; V: TRBV2; D: -; J: TRBJ2-5; size: -
DNA: TGTGCCAGCAGCCCCCGAGGGGCTAGCGGTTCCTACAATGAGCAGTTCTTC; CDR3: CASSPRGASGSYNEQFF; V: TRBV11-2; D: TRBD2; J: TRBJ2-1; size: -
DNA: TGTGCCAGCAGCACCGGACTAGCGGACGCCTACGAGCAGTACTTC; CDR3: CASSTGLADAYEQYF; V: TRBV7-2; D: TRBD2; J: TRBJ2-7; size: once
DNA: TGTGCCAGCAGCCAAGTGGGCGAACGGACCTACGAGCAGTACTTC; CDR3: CASSQVGERTYEQYF; V: TRBV14; D: -; J: TRBJ2-7; size: -
DNA: TGTGCCAGCAGCTTCGGGGGACGGCCTGAAGCTTTCTTT; CDR3: CASSFGGRPEAFF; V: TRBV5-4; D: -; J: TRBJ1-1; size: -
DNA: TGTGCCAGCAGCCCGCGAGGGACACGTCTCTATGGCTACACCTTC; CDR3: CASSPRGTRLYGYTF; V: TRBV7-2; D: -; J: TRBJ1-2; size: once
DNA: TGTGCCAGCAGTTACTACCAAGGGGACTACAATGAGCAGTTCTTC; CDR3: CASSYYQGDYNEQFF; V: TRBV6-5; D: -; J: TRBJ2-1; size: -
DNA: TGTGCCAGCAGCTTAGGGGCCTTGAACACTGAAGCTTTCTTT; CDR3: CASSLGALNTEAFF; V: TRBV7-8; D: -; J: TRBJ1-1; size: -
DNA: TGCGCCAGCAGCGGTACAGGGGAAACTGAAGCTTTCTTT; CDR3: CASSGTGETEAFF; V: TRBV5-1; D: TRBD1; J: TRBJ1-1; size: -
DNA: TGTGCCAGCAGCGCCGAGGTGGATGGGGAGCAGTACTTC; CDR3: CASSAEVDGEQYF; V: TRBV7-9; D: -; J: TRBJ2-7; size: many
DNA: TGTGCCACCAGCAGAGCCGGGACAGGAAGAATGGTCTACGAGCAGTACTTC; CDR3: CATSRAGTGRMVYEQYF; V: TRBV15; D: TRBD1; J: TRBJ2-7; size: -
DNA: TGTGCCAGTAGTAAGGGACAGGGGGCGTACGAGCAGTACTTC; CDR3: CASSKGQGAYEQYF; V: TRBV19; D: TRBD1; J: TRBJ2-7; size: -
DNA: TGTGCCAGCAGCTTATATCAGGGGGCCAAGTCACCCCTCCACTTT; CDR3: CASSLYQGAKSPLHF; V: TRBV5-6; D: TRBD1; J: TRBJ1-6; size: -